Given below is one TCR beta chain in context. Antigen: not known. Specified time point: inflamed ileum from the surgical specimen. This table comes from immunoSEQ multiplex PCR, and its TCRdb copy is limited to in-frame clones, with some not included. Of roughly 3,500 clones listed, just over 90% are singletons. This entry belongs to a study of T cell repertoires in ileal Crohn's disease. Study-level findings and limits: High-frequency clones were more common in sorted CD8 than CD4 cells.

The TCR sequence derives from an adult with Crohn's disease. The sequenced sample was ileal tissue.

CDR3 nucleotide sequence: TGTGCCGGAACGACAGGGCCCGAGCAGTACTTC. As protein: CAGTTGPEQYF. J is TRBJ2-7 and V is TRBV19, with 7 nucleotides matching TRBD1. Germline V CDR1 and CDR2: LNHDA, SQIVND (reference sequence). This CDR3 contains 11 residues. The V and J ends lost 11 bases and 6 bases, in that order; junction bases with no gene match: 7.